The 16 T cell receptor beta chains reported below all come from one sample, sequenced in a study of radiation and T cells in renal cell carcinoma. The time point: baseline pretreatment blood. The sample's treatment: 15 Gy SBRT to primary tumor, nephrectomy 4 weeks later. Only in-frame clones appear in the TCRdb table, and some are missing; sequencing was by immunoSEQ multiplex PCR. Here the sample spans about 130,000 clones, 70% to 90% being singletons. Specimen: blood, collected from a patient whose treatment included radiotherapy and nephrectomy. Receptor source: a woman aged 45-65 years with renal cell carcinoma.

The chain has TRBV18 and TRBJ2-3; 8 nucleotides match TRBD1. The ends lost 4 bases at V and 1 base at J; junction bases unmatched: 4. The germline V gene has CDR1 KGHSH and CDR2 LQKENI. The CDR3 is made up of 15 amino acids. CDR3 DNA sequence: TGTGCCAGCTCACTTCAGGACAGGGGCACAGATACGCAGTATTTT. It yields the protein CASSLQDRGTDTQYF.

This chain connects TRBV19 to TRBJ1-5; D remains unclear. The V gene's germline CDR1 is LNHDA and CDR2 SQIVND (reference sequence). CDR3 length: 13 residues. Trimming took 8 bases from V and 7 from J, leaving 15 bases between them. The CDR3 DNA reads as TGTGCCAGTGGAGATGGAGGCCTGCAGCCCCAGCATTTT. It specifies CASGDGGLQPQHF.

The rearrangement joins TRBV7-8 to TRBJ1-5; 9 positions match TRBD1. There are 15 residues in the CDR3. After removal of 5 bases from V and 7 bases from J, the junction contained 9 bases not matched to a gene. Per the germline V gene, CDR1 is SGHVS and CDR2 is FQNEAQ. DNA for the CDR3: TGTGCCAGCAGCCCAGGGACAGGGTTCGGACAGCCCCAGCATTTT. It encodes CASSPGTGFGQPQHF.

This clone was counted a few times. The sample carries other DNA sequences with the same CDR3. The chain is built from TRBV30 and TRBJ1-1; tentatively, D is TRBD1 (5 bases). The CDR3 spans 13 residues. Germline CDR1 and CDR2: GTSNPN and SVGIG (reference sequence). V lost 0 bases, J lost 2 bases, and 7 bases lay in between. The DNA for the CDR3 is TGTGCCTGGAGTGTTGGACAAAACACTGAAGCTTTCTTT. Translated, it gives CAWSVGQNTEAFF.

This clone has a single count. V gene TRBV29-1 combines with J gene TRBJ2-7, with no clear D. The V gene lost 6 bases and the J gene lost 0 bases, with 6 bases spanning the gap. CDR3 length: 11 amino acids. CDR1 is SQVTM, CDR2 ANQGSEA, per germline. CDR3 coding DNA: TGCAGCGTGGCAGCCTCCTACGAGCAGTACTTC. This codes for CSVAASYEQYF.

The chain couples TRBV6-5 to TRBJ1-2; 9 bases agree with TRBD1. Germline-derived CDR1 and CDR2 are MNHEY and SVGAGI. The CDR3 loop spans 13 amino acids. V shed 8 bases and J 5 bases; nucleotides not matched to a gene: 6. The CDR3 region is CASGGQGFYGYTF. Here the CDR3 DNA reads TGTGCCAGCGGCGGACAGGGGTTTTATGGCTACACCTTC.

Comment on this clone: Other DNA sequences within the sample encode an identical CDR3. The chain joins TRBV5-1 to TRBJ2-1, with 8 bases identical to TRBD1. Germline V gene data show CDR1 as SGHRS and CDR2 as YFSETQ. The ends lost 0 bases at V and 2 bases at J; junction bases unmatched: 1. The CDR3 loop spans 15 amino acids. This CDR3 reads CASSLGQGPYNEQFF. Written as DNA, the CDR3 is TGCGCCAGCAGCTTGGGACAGGGGCCCTACAATGAGCAGTTCTTC.

The rearrangement uses TRBV6-5 and TRBJ2-5; D remains ambiguous. TRBJ2-7 explains the end of the DNA better; the J call may be wrong. This CDR3 spans 13 amino acids. The germline V gene has CDR1 MNHEY and CDR2 SVGAGI. CDR3 residues: CASSRATSYEQYF. CDR3 DNA sequence: TGTGCCAGCAGTAGGGCCACCTCCTACGAGCAGTACTTC.

This clone has a single count. This rearrangement joins TRBV19 to TRBJ1-2; D might be TRBD1 (5 bases). Deletions cut 7 bases from V and 4 bases from J, with 16 bases between. The length of the CDR3 is 14 residues. Germline values: CDR1 LNHDA, CDR2 SQIVND (reference sequence). The CDR3 is CASKEAGTLYGYTF. CDR3 nucleotide sequence: TGTGCCAGTAAGGAGGCAGGGACGCTCTATGGCTACACCTTC.

The gene calls are TRBV11-2 and TRBJ1-6; D possibly corresponds to TRBD1 (6 bases). Germline CDR1 is SGHAT and CDR2 is FQNNGV. The CDR3 runs to 15 residues. The germline V and J ends were trimmed by 5 bases and 6 bases, with 14 bases remaining between them. The CDR3 DNA is TGTGCCAGCAGCCCCCGGGGGGGCTCTAATTCACCCCTCCACTTT. Translating gives CASSPRGGSNSPLHF.

The chain joins TRBV2 to TRBJ2-1, with 10 positions matching TRBD2. CDR1 is SNHLY and CDR2 is FYNNEI in the germline V gene. The CDR3 has 17 amino acids. Trimming cost V 2 bases and J 3 bases; bases outside gene matches: 7. The CDR3 DNA follows: TGTGCCAGCAGTGAAATCGTAACTAGCGGGGTCTACAATGAGCAGTTCTTC. It codes for CASSEIVTSGVYNEQFF.

The chain has TRBV9 and TRBJ1-2; 8 positions agree with TRBD1. V lost 4 bases to trimming and J lost 8 bases; unmatched junction nucleotides: 10. The CDR3 is made up of 14 amino acids. Germline CDR1 reads SGDLS; CDR2 reads YYNGEE. The CDR3 loop is CASSLSGQGWGYTF. The CDR3 DNA reads as TGTGCCAGCAGCCTTAGCGGACAGGGTTGGGGCTACACCTTC.

CDR3: CASSARYNSPLHF. The CDR3 DNA is TGTGCCAGCAGCGCGAGGTATAATTCACCCCTCCACTTT. This sequence joins TRBV9 and TRBJ1-6, with D hard to call. The CDR3 loop spans 13 amino acids. Trimming left V 3 bases short and J 4 bases short, with 5 bases between. Germline CDR1 reads SGDLS; CDR2 reads YYNGEE.

This chain uses TRBV5-1 with TRBJ2-3; 8 positions match TRBD2. This CDR3 contains 15 residues. V lost 3 bases and J lost 3; bases outside the gene matches: 6. Germline V gives CDR1 SGHRS, CDR2 YFSETQ. CDR3 loop: CASSWAGGATDTQYF. For the CDR3, the DNA is TGCGCCAGCAGCTGGGCCGGGGGGGCAACAGATACGCAGTATTTT.

This clone showed up just a few times. The chain uses TRBV7-3 and TRBJ1-1, with 7 bases matching TRBD1. Germline CDR1 is SGHTA and CDR2 is FQGTGA. V dropped 5 bases and J dropped 0; count of bases not matched to a gene: 6. The CDR3 extends over 15 amino acids. This chain's CDR3 is CASSPSGGLNTEAFF. The CDR3 DNA is TGTGCCAGCAGCCCCTCAGGGGGGCTGAACACTGAAGCTTTCTTT.

The chain employs TRBV19 and TRBJ2-7; 7 bases agree with TRBD1. The CDR3 runs to 17 residues. V lost 2 bases and J lost 3; bases outside the gene matches: 13. The germline V gene encodes CDR1 LNHDA and CDR2 SQIVND (reference sequence). In DNA, the CDR3 is TGTGCCAGTAGTATAAACCACCCGGGACAGTCTGACTACGAGCAGTACTTC. Its translation is CASSINHPGQSDYEQYF.